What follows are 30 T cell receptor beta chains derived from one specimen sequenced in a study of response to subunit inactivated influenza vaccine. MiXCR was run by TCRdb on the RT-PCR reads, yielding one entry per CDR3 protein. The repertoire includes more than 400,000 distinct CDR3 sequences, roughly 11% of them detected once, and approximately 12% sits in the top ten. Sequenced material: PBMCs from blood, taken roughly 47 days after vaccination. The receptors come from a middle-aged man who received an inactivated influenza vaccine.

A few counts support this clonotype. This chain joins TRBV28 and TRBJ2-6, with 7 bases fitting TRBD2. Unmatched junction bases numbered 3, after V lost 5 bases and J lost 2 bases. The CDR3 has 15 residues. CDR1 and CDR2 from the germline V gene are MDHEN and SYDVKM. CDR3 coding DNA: TGTGCCAGCAGTCCAACTAGCGCTGGGGCCAACGTCCTGACTTTC. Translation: CASSPTSAGANVLTF. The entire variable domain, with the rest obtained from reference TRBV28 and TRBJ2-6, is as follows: DVKVTQSSRYLVKRTGEKVFLECVQDMDHENMFWYRQDPGLGLRLIYFSYDVKMKEKGDIPEGYSVSREKKERFSLILESASTNQTSMYLCASSPTSAGANVLTFGAGSRLTVL.

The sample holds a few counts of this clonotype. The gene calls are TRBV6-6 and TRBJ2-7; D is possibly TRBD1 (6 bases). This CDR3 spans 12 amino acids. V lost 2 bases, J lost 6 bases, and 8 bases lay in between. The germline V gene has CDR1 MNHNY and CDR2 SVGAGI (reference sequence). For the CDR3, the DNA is TGTGCCAGCAGTTACACAGGGACCGAGCAGTACTTC. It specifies CASSYTGTEQYF.

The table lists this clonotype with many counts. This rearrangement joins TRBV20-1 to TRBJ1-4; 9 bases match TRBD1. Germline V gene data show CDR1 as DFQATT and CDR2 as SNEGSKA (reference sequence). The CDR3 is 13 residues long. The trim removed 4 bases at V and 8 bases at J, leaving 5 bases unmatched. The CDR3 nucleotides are TGCAGTGCTACCGGGACAGGGAGCGAAAAACTGTTTTTT. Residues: CSATGTGSEKLFF.

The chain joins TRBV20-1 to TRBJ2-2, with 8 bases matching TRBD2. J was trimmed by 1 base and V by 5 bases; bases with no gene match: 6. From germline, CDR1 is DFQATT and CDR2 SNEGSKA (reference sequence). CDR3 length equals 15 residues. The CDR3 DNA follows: TGCAGTGCTCCGTTGAGCGGGAGGAACACCGGGGAGCTGTTTTTT. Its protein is CSAPLSGRNTGELFF.

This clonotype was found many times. CDR3 DNA sequence: TGCAGTGCTCCGGACACCCTGGACGGAGAGCAGTACTTC. Translation gives CSAPDTLDGEQYF. V gene TRBV20-1 combines with J gene TRBJ2-7; tentative D call: TRBD1 (5 bases). The CDR3 is 13 residues long. V lost 5 bases and J 7 bases, leaving 18 bases between the germline ends. The germline CDR1 and CDR2 sequences are DFQATT and SNEGSKA (reference sequence).

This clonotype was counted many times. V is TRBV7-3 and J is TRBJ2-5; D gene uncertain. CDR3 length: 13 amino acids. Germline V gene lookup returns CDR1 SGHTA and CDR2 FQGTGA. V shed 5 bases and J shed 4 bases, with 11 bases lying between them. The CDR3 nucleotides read TGTGCCAGCAGCCCCTCGGTGAGAGAGACCCAGTACTTC. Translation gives CASSPSVRETQYF.

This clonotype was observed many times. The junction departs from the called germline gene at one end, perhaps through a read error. CDR3 in DNA: TGTGCCAGCAGCTTAGCTAGCAGCACAGATACGCAGTATTTT. Protein sequence: CASSLASSTDTQYF. V usage is TRBV5-1 and J usage is TRBJ2-3; TRBD2 is a possible D gene (5 bases). Germline lookup yields CDR1 SGHRS and CDR2 YFSETQ. This CDR3 is 14 amino acids long.

CDR3 sequence: CSARSGSEANSPLHF. In nucleotides, the CDR3 is TGCAGTGCTAGATCAGGGTCTGAAGCGAATTCACCCCTCCACTTT. The V call is TRBV20-1, the J call TRBJ1-6; possible D gene TRBD1, 5 bases. Trimming shortened V by 2 bases and J by 7 bases, and 15 bases separated the two germline ends. This CDR3 comprises 15 residues. CDR1 and CDR2 (germline): DFQATT, SNEGSKA (reference sequence).

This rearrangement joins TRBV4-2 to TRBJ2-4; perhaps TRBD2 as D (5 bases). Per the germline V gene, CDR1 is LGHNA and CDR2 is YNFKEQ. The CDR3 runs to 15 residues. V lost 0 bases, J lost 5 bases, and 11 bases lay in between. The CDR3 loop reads CASSQDLLRENIQYF. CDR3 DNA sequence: TGTGCCAGCAGCCAAGATCTTTTGAGGGAAAACATTCAGTACTTC.

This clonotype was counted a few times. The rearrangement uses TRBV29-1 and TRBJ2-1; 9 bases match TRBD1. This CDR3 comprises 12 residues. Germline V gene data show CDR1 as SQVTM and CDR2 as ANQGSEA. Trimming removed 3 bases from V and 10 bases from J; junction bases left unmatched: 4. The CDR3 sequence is CSVETGGREQFF. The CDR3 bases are TGCAGCGTTGAGACAGGGGGAAGGGAGCAGTTCTTC.

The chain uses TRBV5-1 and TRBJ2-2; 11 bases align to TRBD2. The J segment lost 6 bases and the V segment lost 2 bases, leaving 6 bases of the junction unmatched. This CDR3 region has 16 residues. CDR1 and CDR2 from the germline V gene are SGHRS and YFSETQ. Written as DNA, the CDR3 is TGCGCCAGCAGCTTACCGACTAGCGGGATCGCCGGGGAGCTGTTTTTT. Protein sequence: CASSLPTSGIAGELFF. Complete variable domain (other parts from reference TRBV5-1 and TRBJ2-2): KAGVTQTPRYLIKTRGQQVTLSCSPISGHRSVSWYQQTPGQGLQFLFEYFSETQRNKGNFPGRFSGRQFSNSRSEMNVSTLELGDSALYLCASSLPTSGIAGELFFGEGSRLTVL.

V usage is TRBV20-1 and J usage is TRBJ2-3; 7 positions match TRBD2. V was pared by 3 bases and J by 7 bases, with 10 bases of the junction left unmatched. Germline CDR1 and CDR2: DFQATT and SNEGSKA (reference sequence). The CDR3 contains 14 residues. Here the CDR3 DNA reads TGCAGTGCTAGTGGATGGGCGGGAGTTTATACGCAGTATTTT. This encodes CSASGWAGVYTQYF.

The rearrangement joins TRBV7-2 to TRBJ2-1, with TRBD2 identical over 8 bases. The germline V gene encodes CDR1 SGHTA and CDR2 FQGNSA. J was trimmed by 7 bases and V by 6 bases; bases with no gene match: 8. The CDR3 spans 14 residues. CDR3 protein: CASSQAGAGNEQFF. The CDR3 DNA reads TGTGCCAGCAGTCAAGCGGGAGCTGGAAATGAGCAGTTCTTC.

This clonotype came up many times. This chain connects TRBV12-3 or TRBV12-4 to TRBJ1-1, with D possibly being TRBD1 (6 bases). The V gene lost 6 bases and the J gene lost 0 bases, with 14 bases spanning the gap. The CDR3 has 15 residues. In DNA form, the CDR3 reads TGTGCCAGCAGACAACAGGGATGGATGAACACTGAAGCTTTCTTT. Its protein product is CASRQQGWMNTEAFF.

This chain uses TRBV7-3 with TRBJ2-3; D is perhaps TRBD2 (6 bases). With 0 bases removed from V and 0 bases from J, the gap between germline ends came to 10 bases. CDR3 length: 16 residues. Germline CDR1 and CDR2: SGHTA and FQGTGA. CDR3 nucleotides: TGTGCCAGCAGCTTAACCGGGACTCGAAGCACAGATACGCAGTATTTT. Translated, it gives CASSLTGTRSTDTQYF.

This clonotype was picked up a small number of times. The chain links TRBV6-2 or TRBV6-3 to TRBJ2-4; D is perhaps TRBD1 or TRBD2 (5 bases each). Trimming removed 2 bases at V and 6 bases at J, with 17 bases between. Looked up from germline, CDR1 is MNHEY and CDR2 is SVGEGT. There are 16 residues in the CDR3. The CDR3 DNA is TGTGCCAGCAGTTACGAAGTGGGACCTCGAGGAAACATTCAGTACTTC. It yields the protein CASSYEVGPRGNIQYF.

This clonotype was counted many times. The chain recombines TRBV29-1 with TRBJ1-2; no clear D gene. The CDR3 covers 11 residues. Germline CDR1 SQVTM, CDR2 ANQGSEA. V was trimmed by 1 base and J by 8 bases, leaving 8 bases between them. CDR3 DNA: TGCAGCGTTGAAGGGGGTTTAGGCTACACCTTC. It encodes CSVEGGLGYTF.

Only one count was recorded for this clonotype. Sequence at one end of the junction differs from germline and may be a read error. The CDR3 DNA follows: TGCTGTGCTAGAGATAAGGGACTCGGGCTGTCCTACAATGAGCAGTTCTTC. The encoded protein is CCARDKGLGLSYNEQFF. V and J are TRBV20-1 and TRBJ2-1; TRBD2 might be the D (6 bases). Germline V gene lookup returns CDR1 DFQATT and CDR2 SNEGSKA (reference sequence). There are 17 residues in the CDR3.

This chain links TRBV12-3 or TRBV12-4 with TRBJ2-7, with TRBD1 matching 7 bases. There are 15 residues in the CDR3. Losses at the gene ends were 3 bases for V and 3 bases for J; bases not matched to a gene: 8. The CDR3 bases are TGTGCCAGCAGTTTCAAAGGGGGCGGAATCTACGAGCAGTACTTC. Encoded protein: CASSFKGGGIYEQYF.

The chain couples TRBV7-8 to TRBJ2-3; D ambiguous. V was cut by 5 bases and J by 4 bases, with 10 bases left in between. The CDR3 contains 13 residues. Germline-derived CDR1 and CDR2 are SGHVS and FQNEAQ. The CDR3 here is CASSTLTSDTQYF. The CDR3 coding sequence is TGTGCCAGCAGCACCCTAACGTCAGATACGCAGTATTTT.

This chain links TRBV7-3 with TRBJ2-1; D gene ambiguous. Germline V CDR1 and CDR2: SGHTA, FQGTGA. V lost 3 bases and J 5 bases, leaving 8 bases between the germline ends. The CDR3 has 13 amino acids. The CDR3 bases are TGTGCCAGCAGCTTCTCGCGAGACAATGAGCAGTTCTTC. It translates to CASSFSRDNEQFF.

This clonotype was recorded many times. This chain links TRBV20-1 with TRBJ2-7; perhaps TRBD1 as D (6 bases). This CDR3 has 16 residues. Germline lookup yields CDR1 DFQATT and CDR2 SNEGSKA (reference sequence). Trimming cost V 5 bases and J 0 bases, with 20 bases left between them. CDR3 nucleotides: TGCAGTGCTCCGCCACTAAGACAGGCAAACTCCTACGAGCAGTACTTC. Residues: CSAPPLRQANSYEQYF.

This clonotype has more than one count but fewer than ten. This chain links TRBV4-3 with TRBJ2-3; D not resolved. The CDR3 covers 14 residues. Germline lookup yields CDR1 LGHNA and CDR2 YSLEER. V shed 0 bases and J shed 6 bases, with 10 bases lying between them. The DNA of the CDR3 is TGCGCCAGCAGCCAAGATCAAAGCGTGGATACGCAGTATTTT. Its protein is CASSQDQSVDTQYF.

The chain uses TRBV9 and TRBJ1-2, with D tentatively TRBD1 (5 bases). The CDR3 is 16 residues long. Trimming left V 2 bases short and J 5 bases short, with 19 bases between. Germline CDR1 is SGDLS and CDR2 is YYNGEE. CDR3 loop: CASSVQRDRISYGYTF. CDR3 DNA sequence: TGTGCCAGCAGCGTCCAGCGGGACCGCATTTCTTATGGCTACACCTTC.

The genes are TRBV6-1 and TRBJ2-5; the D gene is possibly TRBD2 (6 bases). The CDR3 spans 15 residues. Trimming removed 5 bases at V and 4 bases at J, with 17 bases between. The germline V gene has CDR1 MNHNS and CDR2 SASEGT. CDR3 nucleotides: TGTGCCAGCAGTCCCTACCGGGGGACGGGAGAGACCCAGTACTTC. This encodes CASSPYRGTGETQYF.

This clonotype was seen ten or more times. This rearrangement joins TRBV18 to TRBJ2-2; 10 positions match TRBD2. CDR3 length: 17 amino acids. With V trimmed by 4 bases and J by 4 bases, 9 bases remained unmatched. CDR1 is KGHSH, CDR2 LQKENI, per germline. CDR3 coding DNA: TGTGCCAGCTCACGGCCCCTCCGGACTAGCGGCACCGGGGAGCTGTTTTTT. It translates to CASSRPLRTSGTGELFF.

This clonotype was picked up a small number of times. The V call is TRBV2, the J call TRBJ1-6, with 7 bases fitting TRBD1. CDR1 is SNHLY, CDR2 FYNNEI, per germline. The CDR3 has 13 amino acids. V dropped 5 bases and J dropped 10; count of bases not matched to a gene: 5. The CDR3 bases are TGTGCCAGCAGTTCGACAGGGTTGTCACCCCTCCACTTT. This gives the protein CASSSTGLSPLHF.

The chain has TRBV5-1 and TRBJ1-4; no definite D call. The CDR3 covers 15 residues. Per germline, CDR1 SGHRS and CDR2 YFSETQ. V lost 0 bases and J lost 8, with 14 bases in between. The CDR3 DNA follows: TGCGCCAGCAGCTTGGAAAGAGGAGGGTACGAAAAACTGTTTTTT. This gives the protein CASSLERGGYEKLFF. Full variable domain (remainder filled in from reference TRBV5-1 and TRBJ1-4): KAGVTQTPRYLIKTRGQQVTLSCSPISGHRSVSWYQQTPGQGLQFLFEYFSETQRNKGNFPGRFSGRQFSNSRSEMNVSTLELGDSALYLCASSLERGGYEKLFFGSGTQLSVL.

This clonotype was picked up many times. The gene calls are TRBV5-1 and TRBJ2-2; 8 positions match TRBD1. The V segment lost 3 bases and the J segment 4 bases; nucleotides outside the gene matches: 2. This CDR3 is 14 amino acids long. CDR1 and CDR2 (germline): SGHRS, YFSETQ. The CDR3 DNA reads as TGCGCCAGCAGCTCGGACAGGGTCACCGGGGAGCTGTTTTTT. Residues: CASSSDRVTGELFF.

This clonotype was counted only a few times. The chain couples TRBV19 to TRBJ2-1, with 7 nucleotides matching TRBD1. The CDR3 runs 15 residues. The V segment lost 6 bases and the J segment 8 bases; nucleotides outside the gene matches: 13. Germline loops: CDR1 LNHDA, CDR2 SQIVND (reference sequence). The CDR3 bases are TGTGCCAGTAGCGACAGGGTTTCTCTTAACCATGAGCAGTTCTTC. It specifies CASSDRVSLNHEQFF.